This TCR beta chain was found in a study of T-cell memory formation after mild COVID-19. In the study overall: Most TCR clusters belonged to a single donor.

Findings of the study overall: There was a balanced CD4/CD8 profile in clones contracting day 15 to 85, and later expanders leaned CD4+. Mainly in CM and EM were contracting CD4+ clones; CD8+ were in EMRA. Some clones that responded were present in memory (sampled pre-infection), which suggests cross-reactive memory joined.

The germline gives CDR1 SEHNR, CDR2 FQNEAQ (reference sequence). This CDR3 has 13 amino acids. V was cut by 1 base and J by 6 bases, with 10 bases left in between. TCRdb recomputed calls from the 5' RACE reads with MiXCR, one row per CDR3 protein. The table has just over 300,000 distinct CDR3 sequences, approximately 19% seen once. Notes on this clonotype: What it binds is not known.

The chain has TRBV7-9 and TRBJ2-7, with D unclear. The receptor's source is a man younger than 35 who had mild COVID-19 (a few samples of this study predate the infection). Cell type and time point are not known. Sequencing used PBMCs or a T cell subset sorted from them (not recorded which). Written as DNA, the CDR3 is TGTGCCAGCAGCTTAGGGGTAGTCTTCGAGCAGTACTTC. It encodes CASSLGVVFEQYF.